In its sample, the clone carrying this TCR beta chain was seen a few times. As handled by the study authors: Nucleated cell number was recorded as an estimate derived from reference gene primer amplification. The repertoire was sequenced with immunoSEQ multiplex PCR; TCRdb's copy has only in-frame clones and lacks some. D and trimming were read from the DNA, whereas the V and J calls and clone size are those reported in that table. This table has 200,000 or so clones, just under 85% appearing once. V was clipped by 4 bases and J by 4 bases, with 11 bases between them. The CDR3 has 14 amino acids. Germline V CDR1 and CDR2: SNHLY, FYNNEI. This record belongs to a study of blood T cell repertoires in COVID-19.

The specimen was peripheral blood. The chain recombines TRBV2 with TRBJ1-5; D gene unclear. The receptor comes from a human donor with acute or convalescent COVID-19. The donor label of this sample is uncertain. CDR3 in amino acids: CASSVPGLNQPQHF. CDR3 nucleotides: TGTGCCAGCAGTGTCCCCGGGTTGAATCAGCCCCAGCATTTT.